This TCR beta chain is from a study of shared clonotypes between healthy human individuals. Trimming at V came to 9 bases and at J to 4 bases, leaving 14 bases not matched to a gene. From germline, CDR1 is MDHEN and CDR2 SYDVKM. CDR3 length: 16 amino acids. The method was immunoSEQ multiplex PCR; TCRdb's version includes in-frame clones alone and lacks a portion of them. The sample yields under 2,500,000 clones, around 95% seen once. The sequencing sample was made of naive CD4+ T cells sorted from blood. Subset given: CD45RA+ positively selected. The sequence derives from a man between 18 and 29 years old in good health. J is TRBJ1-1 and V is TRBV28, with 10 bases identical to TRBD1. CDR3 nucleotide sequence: TGTGCCAGTTTAAGCGGGGCCGGGACAGGGGCCACTGAAGCTTTCTTT. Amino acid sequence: CASLSGAGTGATEAFF. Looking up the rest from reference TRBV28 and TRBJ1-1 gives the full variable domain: DVKVTQSSRYLVKRTGEKVFLECVQDMDHENMFWYRQDPGLGLRLIYFSYDVKMKEKGDIPEGYSVSREKKERFSLILESASTNQTSMYLCASLSGAGTGATEAFFGQGTRLTVV.